These 13 T cell receptor beta chains originate from one sample sequenced in a study of blood T cells in healthy people across ages. With a J-beta primer mix and a sample-barcoded 5' primer, a second PCR ran about 7 to 12 cycles. MiXCR was run by TCRdb on the 5' RACE reads, yielding one entry per CDR3 protein. The sample has roughly 500,000 distinct CDR3 sequences; 27% are singletons. Material for sequencing was blood. Source of these receptors: a woman in her 70s in good health.

This clonotype has a handful of counts. The chain uses TRBV6-1 and TRBJ2-5; D might be TRBD1 (6 bases). Trimming pared 10 bases from V and 5 bases from J, leaving 20 bases between. Germline V CDR1 and CDR2: MNHNS, SASEGT. The CDR3 is 14 amino acids. CDR3 sequence: CATETTGADETQYF. CDR3 nucleotide sequence: TGTGCCACCGAGACGACAGGAGCGGATGAGACCCAGTACTTC.

This clonotype turned up a few times. The gene calls are TRBV3-1 and TRBJ2-1; D gene uncertain. CDR3 length equals 16 residues. The germline CDR1 and CDR2 sequences are LGHDT and YNNKEL (reference sequence). The V end lost 1 base, the J end lost 0 bases, and 10 bases lay between the germline ends. The CDR3 here is CASSQGVPSSYNEQFF. The CDR3 bases are TGTGCCAGCAGCCAAGGGGTCCCGAGCTCCTACAATGAGCAGTTCTTC.

This clonotype was counted once. The chain uses TRBV4-2 and TRBJ2-5, with 9 nucleotides matching TRBD2. The J call may be incorrect, as the DNA end agrees better with TRBJ2-7. The CDR3 is made up of 16 amino acids. The germline V gene has CDR1 LGHNA and CDR2 YNFKEQ. CDR3 sequence (DNA): TGTGCCAGCAGCCCACTCAACAGCGGGGGGCGATACGAGCAGTACTTC. Translating it yields CASSPLNSGGRYEQYF.

The rearrangement links TRBV10-3 to TRBJ1-6; D gene uncertain. From germline, CDR1 is ENHRY and CDR2 SYGVKD. CDR3 length: 14 amino acids. V was cut by 10 bases and J by 0 bases, with 10 bases left in between. The CDR3: CASHQGSYNSPLHF. The DNA of the CDR3 is TGTGCCAGCCATCAAGGCTCCTATAATTCACCCCTCCACTTT.

This clonotype appeared a few times. The J gene is TRBJ2-3, the V gene TRBV5-8; 11 bases fit TRBD2. This CDR3 is 16 amino acids long. Germline CDR1 reads SGHTS; CDR2 reads YDEGEE. The V gene end was trimmed by 4 bases and the J gene end by 6 bases; junction bases not matched to a gene: 10. The CDR3 nucleotides are TGTGCCAGCAGCCTGGGACTAGCGGCCCTCCGGGATACGCAGTATTTT. Translating gives CASSLGLAALRDTQYF.

The CDR3 is CASSSSPGVSAQYF. The CDR3 DNA reads TGTGCCAGCAGCTCGTCCCCCGGGGTATCGGCCCAGTACTTC. V gene TRBV7-2 combines with J gene TRBJ2-5; a weak D match, TRBD2 (5 bases). The CDR3 runs 14 residues. Germline values: CDR1 SGHTA, CDR2 FQGNSA. V lost 4 bases and J 9 bases, leaving 18 bases between the germline ends.

The chain employs TRBV29-1 and TRBJ2-5; a weak D match, TRBD2 (6 bases). V gave up 6 bases and J gave up 5 bases, with 19 bases separating them. This CDR3 has 14 amino acids. The germline V gene has CDR1 SQVTM and CDR2 ANQGSEA. The CDR3 DNA follows: TGCAGCGTCGCCCGGACCCTGGAGGGCGAGACCCAGTACTTC. This codes for CSVARTLEGETQYF.

This clonotype turned up a few times. The chain recombines TRBV6-1 with TRBJ1-5, with 8 bases fitting TRBD1. Germline assignment: CDR1 MNHNS and CDR2 SASEGT. This CDR3 spans 17 amino acids. The V gene end was trimmed by 5 bases and the J gene end by 0 bases; junction bases not matched to a gene: 9. The CDR3 loop reads CASSPEPTGVSNQPQHF. In DNA form, the CDR3 reads TGTGCCAGCAGTCCCGAGCCGACAGGGGTTAGCAATCAGCCCCAGCATTTT.

The sample holds a few counts of this clonotype. CDR3 nucleotides: TGCAGTGCTAGGAGGGACAGGGCCAACTATGGCTACACCTTC. This translates into CSARRDRANYGYTF. V usage is TRBV20-1 and J usage is TRBJ1-2; the match to TRBD1 covers 9 bases. The V gene's germline CDR1 is DFQATT and CDR2 SNEGSKA (reference sequence). J gave up 2 bases and V 3 bases, and 4 bases lay outside the gene matches. The CDR3 runs 14 residues.

This clonotype appeared a few times. The V gene is TRBV7-6, the J gene TRBJ2-3; the D gene is possibly TRBD2 (6 bases). Germline CDR1 SGHVS, CDR2 FNYEAQ. With 1 base removed from V and 4 bases from J, the gap between germline ends came to 9 bases. CDR3 length: 14 amino acids. CDR3: CASSLGGVPDTQYF. The CDR3 coding sequence is TGTGCCAGCAGCTTAGGGGGGGTCCCAGATACGCAGTATTTT.

The chain joins TRBV7-9 to TRBJ2-5; 10 positions agree with TRBD1. Unmatched junction bases numbered 6, after V lost 7 bases and J lost 7 bases. Germline CDR1 reads SEHNR; CDR2 reads FQNEAQ (reference sequence). The CDR3 runs to 13 residues. The CDR3 region has the DNA TGTGCCAGCACCCTCGGACAGGGGGTGACCCAGTACTTC. As protein: CASTLGQGVTQYF.

This chain joins TRBV7-7 and TRBJ2-1, with 11 bases matching TRBD2. The V segment lost 5 bases and the J segment 0 bases; nucleotides outside the gene matches: 3. Per germline, CDR1 SSHAT and CDR2 FNYEAQ (reference sequence). This CDR3 comprises 16 residues. The chain's CDR3 is CASSPTSGSSYNEQFF. The CDR3 nucleotides are TGTGCCAGCAGCCCTACTAGCGGGAGCTCCTACAATGAGCAGTTCTTC.

The chain has TRBV7-2 and TRBJ1-1; the match to TRBD1 covers 10 bases. Germline V lookup: CDR1 SGHTA, CDR2 FQGNSA. This CDR3 has 15 residues. V lost 5 bases to trimming and J lost 4 bases; unmatched junction nucleotides: 7. The CDR3 region is CASSTGQGLSTEAFF. The CDR3 DNA sequence: TGTGCCAGCAGCACGGGACAGGGGTTAAGCACTGAAGCTTTCTTT.